This T cell receptor (beta chain) stems from a study of blood T cell repertoires in COVID-19. Germline CDR1 WNHNN, CDR2 SYGVQD (reference sequence). Trimming shortened V by 0 bases and J by 0 bases, and 7 bases separated the two germline ends. The CDR3 runs to 15 residues. The repertoire was sequenced with immunoSEQ multiplex PCR; TCRdb's copy has only in-frame clones and lacks some. The sample includes 350,000 to 450,000 clones, 87% of them seen just once. Sequences were obtained from PBMCs or T cells enriched from blood (not recorded which). The V call is TRBV10-1, the J call TRBJ2-3, with unresolved D. The TCR originated in a man in his forties in a cohort exposed to, infected with or recovered from COVID-19 (not recorded which). The CDR3 region is CASSESSESTDTQYF. In DNA, the CDR3 is TGCGCCAGCAGTGAGTCGAGCGAAAGCACAGATACGCAGTATTTT.